This T cell receptor (beta chain) emerged from a study of CD8+ T cells in alopecia areata. Alopecia areata patients provided lesional scalp punch biopsies and peripheral blood. In germline, CDR1 is MNHEY, CDR2 SMNVEV (reference sequence). Trimming took 5 bases from V and 8 from J; bases not matched to a gene: 14. The CDR3 covers 15 residues. Reverse transcription of extracted RNA yielded cDNA, which provided the sequencing template. Clones were read by immunoSEQ multiplex PCR, and TCRdb kept only the in-frame ones, dropping some. The sample lists approximately 140,000 clones, about nine tenths occurring once.

The chain is built from TRBV27 and TRBJ1-2; TRBD1 agrees at 7 bases. The starting material was CD8+ T cells sorted from blood, obtained at week 0. The sequence was collected from a human donor with alopecia areata. The DNA of the CDR3 is TGTGCCAGCAGTCCACGGACAGGAGGGTTCTTAGGCTACACCTTC. Its protein product is CASSPRTGGFLGYTF.